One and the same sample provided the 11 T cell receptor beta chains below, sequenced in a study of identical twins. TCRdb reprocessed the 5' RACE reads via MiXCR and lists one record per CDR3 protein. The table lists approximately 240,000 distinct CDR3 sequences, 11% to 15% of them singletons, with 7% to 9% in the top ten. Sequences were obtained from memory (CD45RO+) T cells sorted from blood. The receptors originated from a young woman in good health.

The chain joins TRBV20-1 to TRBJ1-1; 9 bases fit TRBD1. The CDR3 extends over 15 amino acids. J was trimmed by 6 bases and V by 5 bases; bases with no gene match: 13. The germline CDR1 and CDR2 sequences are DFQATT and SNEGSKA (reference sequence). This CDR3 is CSAYPFGQGMAEAFF. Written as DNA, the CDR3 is TGCAGTGCTTACCCCTTCGGACAGGGGATGGCTGAAGCTTTCTTT.

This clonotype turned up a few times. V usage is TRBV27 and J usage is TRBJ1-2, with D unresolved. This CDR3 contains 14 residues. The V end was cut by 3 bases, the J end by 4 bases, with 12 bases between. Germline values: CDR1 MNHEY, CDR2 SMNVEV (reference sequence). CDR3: CASSFSGLAYGYTF. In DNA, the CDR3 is TGTGCCAGCAGTTTTTCCGGATTGGCCTATGGCTACACCTTC.

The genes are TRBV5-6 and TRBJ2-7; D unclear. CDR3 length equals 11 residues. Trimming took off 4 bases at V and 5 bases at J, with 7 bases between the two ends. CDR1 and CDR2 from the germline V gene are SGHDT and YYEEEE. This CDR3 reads CASSRQDEQYF. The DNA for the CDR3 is TGTGCCAGCAGCCGGCAGGACGAGCAGTACTTC.

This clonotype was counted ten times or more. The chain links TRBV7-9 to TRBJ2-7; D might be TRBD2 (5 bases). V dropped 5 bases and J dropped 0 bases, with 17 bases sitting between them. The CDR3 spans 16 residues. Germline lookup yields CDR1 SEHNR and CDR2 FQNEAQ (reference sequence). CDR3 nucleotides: TGTGCCAGCAGCCCATACGATATAGCGTTCTCCTACGAGCAGTACTTC. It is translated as CASSPYDIAFSYEQYF.

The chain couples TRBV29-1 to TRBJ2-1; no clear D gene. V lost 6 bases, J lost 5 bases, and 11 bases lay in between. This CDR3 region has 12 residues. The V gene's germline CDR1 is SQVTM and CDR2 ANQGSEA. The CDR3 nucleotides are TGCAGCGTCCTTAGAGCTCACAATGAGCAGTTCTTC. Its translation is CSVLRAHNEQFF.

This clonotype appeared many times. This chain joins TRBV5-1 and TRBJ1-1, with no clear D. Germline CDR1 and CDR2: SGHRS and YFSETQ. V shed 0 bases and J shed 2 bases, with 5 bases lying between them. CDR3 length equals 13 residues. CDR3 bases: TGCGCCAGCAGCTTGGAAGCCAACACTGAAGCTTTCTTT. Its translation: CASSLEANTEAFF.

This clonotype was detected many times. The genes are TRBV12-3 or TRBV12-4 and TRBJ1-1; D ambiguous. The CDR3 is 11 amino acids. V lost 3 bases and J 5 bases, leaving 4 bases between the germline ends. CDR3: CASSFGTEAFF. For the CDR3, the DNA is TGTGCCAGCAGTTTCGGGACTGAAGCTTTCTTT.

The CDR3 sequence: CASNRLAGGSTDTQYF. The CDR3 DNA reads as TGTGCCAGCAACCGACTAGCGGGAGGAAGCACAGATACGCAGTATTTT. V gene TRBV2 combines with J gene TRBJ2-3; 13 nucleotides align to TRBD2. CDR3 length: 16 amino acids. V was pared by 7 bases and J by 0 bases, with 4 bases of the junction left unmatched. Per the germline V gene, CDR1 is SNHLY and CDR2 is FYNNEI.

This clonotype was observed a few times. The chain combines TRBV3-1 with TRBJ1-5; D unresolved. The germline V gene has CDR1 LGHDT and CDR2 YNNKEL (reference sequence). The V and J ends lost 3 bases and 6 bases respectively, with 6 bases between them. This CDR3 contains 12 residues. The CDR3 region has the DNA TGTGCCAGCAGCCACCATGGTCAGCCCCAGCATTTT. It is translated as CASSHHGQPQHF.

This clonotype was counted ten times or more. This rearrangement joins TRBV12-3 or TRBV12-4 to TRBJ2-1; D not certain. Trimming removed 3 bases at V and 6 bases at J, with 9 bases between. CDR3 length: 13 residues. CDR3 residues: CASSFRLSNEQFF. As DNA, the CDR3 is TGTGCCAGCAGTTTTAGGCTCAGCAATGAGCAGTTCTTC.

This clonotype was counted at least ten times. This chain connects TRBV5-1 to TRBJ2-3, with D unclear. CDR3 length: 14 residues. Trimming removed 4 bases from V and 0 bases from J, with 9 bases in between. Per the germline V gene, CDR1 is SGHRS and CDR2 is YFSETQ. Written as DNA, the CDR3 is TGCGCCAGCAGCCTCGGACGGAGCACAGATACGCAGTATTTT. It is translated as CASSLGRSTDTQYF.